One sample yielded the 8 T cell receptor beta chains listed below, sequenced in a study of PD-L1 blockade in urothelial cancer. Sample time point: peripheral blood 6 weeks after treatment start. TCRdb's copy holds only in-frame clones and misses some; the assay was immunoSEQ multiplex PCR. The data show about 30,000 clones, 89% seen once. Here the sequenced sample was PBMCs, taken around atezolizumab (anti-PD-L1) treatment. Receptors were obtained from an older man with urothelial cancer.

This chain connects TRBV11-2 to TRBJ1-2, with D tentatively TRBD1 (6 bases). V gave up 4 bases and J gave up 8 bases, with 17 bases separating them. From germline, CDR1 is SGHAT and CDR2 FQNNGV. The CDR3 has 14 residues. CDR3 DNA: TGTGCCAGCAGCTCCAGGGGCCCCACGGGCGGCTACACCTTC. Its protein is CASSSRGPTGGYTF.

V and J are TRBV15 and TRBJ1-2; tentative D call: TRBD1 (5 bases). The V end lost 6 bases, the J end lost 4 bases, and 15 bases lay between the germline ends. The CDR3 is made up of 14 amino acids. Germline V gives CDR1 LNHNV, CDR2 YYDKDF (reference sequence). The CDR3 spells CATSPGGGGYGYTF. Written as DNA, the CDR3 is TGTGCCACCAGTCCCGGGGGGGGAGGCTATGGCTACACCTTC.

The rearrangement uses TRBV7-2 and TRBJ2-3; 7 bases agree with TRBD2. Germline loops: CDR1 SGHTA, CDR2 FQGNSA. V was clipped by 2 bases and J by 0 bases; unmatched bases: 8. This CDR3 is 17 amino acids long. The CDR3 DNA reads TGTGCCAGCAGCTTAAAGGGCGGGGGTGCTAGCACAGATACGCAGTATTTT. It yields the protein CASSLKGGGASTDTQYF.

The rearrangement joins TRBV6-4 to TRBJ1-2; TRBD1 matches 9 bases. Trimming cost V 3 bases and J 2 bases; bases outside gene matches: 4. The germline V gene has CDR1 MRHNA and CDR2 SNTAGT. The CDR3 length is 15 residues. CDR3: CASSEEQGANYGYTF. The CDR3 DNA is TGTGCCAGCAGTGAGGAACAGGGGGCCAACTATGGCTACACCTTC.

The V call is TRBV6-6, the J call TRBJ1-2, with 8 bases matching TRBD1. CDR1 and CDR2 from the germline V gene are MNHNY and SVGAGI (reference sequence). This CDR3 contains 15 residues. The J segment lost 4 bases and the V segment lost 4 bases, leaving 8 bases of the junction unmatched. Here the CDR3 DNA reads TGTGCCAGCAGTTCTCCGACAGGGGATCTCTATGGCTACACCTTC. Encoded protein: CASSSPTGDLYGYTF.

The V gene is TRBV6-4, the J gene TRBJ1-5, with 8 nucleotides matching TRBD1. CDR1 MRHNA and CDR2 SNTAGT come from the germline V gene. Trimming took 10 bases from V and 5 from J; bases not matched to a gene: 7. The CDR3 has 13 residues. CDR3 protein: CAIRTGRDQPQHF. Here the CDR3 DNA reads TGTGCCATCAGGACAGGGCGCGATCAGCCCCAGCATTTT.

This clone appeared once. The gene calls are TRBV9 and TRBJ2-3; no definite D call. Germline CDR1 SGDLS, CDR2 YYNGEE. Deletions cut 0 bases from V and 1 base from J, with 9 bases between. The CDR3 totals 15 residues. CDR3 sequence reads: CASSVGHGGTDTQYF. The DNA for the CDR3 is TGTGCCAGCAGCGTAGGGCACGGAGGCACAGATACGCAGTATTTT.

This clone was observed a single time. V usage is TRBV2 and J usage is TRBJ2-1; TRBD1 agrees at 10 bases. From germline, CDR1 is SNHLY and CDR2 FYNNEI. CDR3 length equals 15 residues. The trim removed 6 bases at V and 7 bases at J, leaving 9 bases unmatched. The CDR3 DNA sequence: TGTGCCAGCAGCTCACTCGGGACAGGGGTAAATGAGCAGTTCTTC. It codes for CASSSLGTGVNEQFF.